This TCR beta chain was recorded in a study of PD-1 blockade in classical Hodgkin lymphoma. Findings of the study overall: Complete responders showed a baseline diversity that resembled the diversity of newly diagnosed patients. The study found that TCR diversity rose significantly by C4D1 in CD4+ but not CD8+ cells. At baseline, newly diagnosed patients reportedly showed less TCR diversity than healthy donors.

Concerning this clone: The antigen remains undetermined.

Specified time point: cycle 4 day 1 (C4D1), after five to seven weeks of nivolumab. Autologous stem cell transplantation was followed by relapse in every patient, and brentuximab vedotin exposure varied. Under best response, outcomes were complete response, partial response or progressive disease. This CDR3 has 14 residues. Germline trimming cut 4 bases from V and 9 bases from J; bases unmatched to any gene: 7. CDR1 and CDR2 (germline): ENHRY, SYGVKD. Method: immunoSEQ multiplex PCR; TCRdb's copy keeps in-frame clones and lacks some. The table has over 50,000 clones, 87% seen once. This rearrangement joins TRBV10-3 to TRBJ2-2; TRBD1 matches 8 bases. The sequencing here drew on peripheral blood mononuclear cells (PBMCs), taken before the fourth cycle of nivolumab. This clonotype originated in a human donor with classical Hodgkin lymphoma. The CDR3 DNA follows: TGTGCCATCAGTGCGGACAGGGTGGTGCGGGAGCTGTTTTTT. This encodes CAISADRVVRELFF.